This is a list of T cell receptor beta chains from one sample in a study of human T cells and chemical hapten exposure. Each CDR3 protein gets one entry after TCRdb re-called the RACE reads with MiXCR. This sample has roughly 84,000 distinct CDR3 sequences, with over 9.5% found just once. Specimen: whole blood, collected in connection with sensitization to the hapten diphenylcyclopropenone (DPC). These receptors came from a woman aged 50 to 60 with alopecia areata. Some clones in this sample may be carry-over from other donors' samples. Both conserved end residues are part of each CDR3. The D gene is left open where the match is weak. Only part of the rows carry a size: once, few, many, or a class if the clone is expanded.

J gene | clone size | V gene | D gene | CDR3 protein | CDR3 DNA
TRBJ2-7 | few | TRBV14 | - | CASSPASFIYEQYF | TGTGCCAGCAGCCCAGCGTCTTTCATTTACGAGCAGTACTTC
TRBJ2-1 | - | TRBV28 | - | CASSFVGEQFF | TGTGCCAGCAGCTTCGTAGGTGAGCAGTTCTTC
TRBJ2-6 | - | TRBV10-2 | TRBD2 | CASRGGLAKSGANVLTF | TGCGCCAGCAGGGGGGGACTAGCTAAATCTGGGGCCAACGTCCTGACTTTC
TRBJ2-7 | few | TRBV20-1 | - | CSAISTRGIYEQYF | TGCAGTGCTATTTCGACTAGGGGCATCTACGAGCAGTACTTC
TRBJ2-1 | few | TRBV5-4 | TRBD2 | CASSPSGSGDNEQFF | TGTGCCAGCAGCCCTAGCGGGAGTGGCGACAATGAGCAGTTCTTC
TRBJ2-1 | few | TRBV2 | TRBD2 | CASSEVLAGGYNEQFF | TGTGCCAGCAGTGAGGTCCTAGCGGGAGGTTACAATGAGCAGTTCTTC
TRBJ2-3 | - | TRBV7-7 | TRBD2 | CASSLSAGGTDTQYF | TGTGCCAGCAGCTTATCGGCGGGAGGCACAGATACGCAGTATTTT
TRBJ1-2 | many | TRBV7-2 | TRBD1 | CASSPNGQGLYGYTF | TGTGCCAGCAGCCCAAATGGACAGGGGCTCTATGGCTACACCTTC
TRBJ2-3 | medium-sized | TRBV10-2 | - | CASRGTSTDTQYF | TGCGCCAGCAGGGGGACTAGCACAGATACGCAGTATTTT
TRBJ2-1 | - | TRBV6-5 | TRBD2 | CASSPSTSEYNEQFF | TGTGCCAGCAGCCCGTCGACTAGCGAGTACAATGAGCAGTTCTTC
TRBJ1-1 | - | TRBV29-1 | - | CSVAGRMNTEAFF | TGCAGCGTTGCTGGCAGGATGAACACTGAAGCTTTCTTT
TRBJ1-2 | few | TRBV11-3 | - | CASSLDLAANYGYTF | TGTGCCAGCAGCTTAGATCTGGCAGCTAACTATGGCTACACCTTC
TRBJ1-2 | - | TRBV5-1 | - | CASSLGVSSTGYTF | TGCGCCAGCAGCTTGGGGGTCTCCTCAACCGGCTACACCTTC
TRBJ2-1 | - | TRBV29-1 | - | CSVEATRGNEQFF | TGCAGCGTTGAGGCAACCCGGGGCAATGAGCAGTTCTTC
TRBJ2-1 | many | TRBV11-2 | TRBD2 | CASSLLGTSGSADEQFF | TGTGCCAGCAGCTTGCTCGGGACTAGCGGGAGTGCAGATGAGCAGTTCTTC
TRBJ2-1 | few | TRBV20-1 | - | CSATPTGLNNEQFF | TGCAGTGCGACACCAACAGGATTAAACAATGAGCAGTTCTTC
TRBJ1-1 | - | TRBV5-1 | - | CASSPVGSMNTEAFF | TGCGCCAGCAGCCCGGTCGGTAGCATGAACACTGAAGCTTTCTTT
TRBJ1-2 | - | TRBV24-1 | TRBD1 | CATSDPGQGGYTF | TGTGCCACCAGTGACCCTGGACAGGGAGGCTACACCTTC
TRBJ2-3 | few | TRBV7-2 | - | CASSTYWDGYYTDTQYF | TGTGCCAGCAGCACTTACTGGGACGGGTATTACACAGATACGCAGTATTTT
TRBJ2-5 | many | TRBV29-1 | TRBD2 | CSDLEREGPIPVSVGLKETQYF | TGCAGCGATTTGGAGCGGGAGGGCCCTATCCCGGTTTCAGTGGGCTTAAAAGAGACCCAGTACTTC
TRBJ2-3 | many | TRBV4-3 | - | CASSGSDTQYF | TGCGCCAGCAGCGGGTCGGATACGCAGTATTTT
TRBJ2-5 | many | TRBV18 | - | CASSPRTEETQYF | TGTGCCAGCTCACCTCGGACTGAAGAGACCCAGTACTTC
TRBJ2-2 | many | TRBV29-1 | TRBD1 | CSAGTGNTGELFF | TGCAGCGCCGGGACAGGGAACACCGGGGAGCTGTTTTTT
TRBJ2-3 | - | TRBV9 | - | CASSSPNSHDTQYF | TGTGCCAGCTCCTCTCCCAACTCTCACGATACGCAGTATTTT
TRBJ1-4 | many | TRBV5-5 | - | CASSSLQRDYGKLFF | TGTGCCAGCAGCTCGCTTCAAAGGGACTATGGAAAACTGTTTTTT
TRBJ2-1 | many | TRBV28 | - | CASRSSSYNEQFF | TGTGCCAGCAGGTCCAGCTCCTACAATGAGCAGTTCTTC
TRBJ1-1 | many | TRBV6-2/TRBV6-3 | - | CASNLWNTEAFF | TGTGCCAGCAACCTATGGAACACTGAAGCTTTCTTT
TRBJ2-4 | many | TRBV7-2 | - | CASSLVEGKNIQYF | TGTGCCAGCAGCTTAGTAGAGGGCAAAAACATTCAGTACTTC